These 11 T cell receptor beta chains share one sample of origin, sequenced in a study of memory CD4+ T cells and cytomegalovirus serostatus. Single viable CD3+CD4+CD8-CD45RO+ cells were sorted as the memory CD4+ T cells. Sequenced by immunoSEQ multiplex PCR; TCRdb stores in-frame clones only, minus some. The repertoire holds roughly 56,000 clones, with around 76% as singletons. The source material was memory CD4+ T cells from blood. The receptors here all came from an adult in good health and CMV-seronegative.

The chain carries TRBV6-5 and TRBJ1-1; 8 bases match TRBD1. The CDR3 covers 14 residues. The V gene's germline CDR1 is MNHEY and CDR2 SVGAGI. With V trimmed by 4 bases and J by 8 bases, 9 bases remained unmatched. The CDR3 region is CASSSGPPGGEAFF. CDR3 DNA sequence: TGTGCCAGCAGTTCGGGACCCCCAGGGGGCGAAGCTTTCTTT.

The chain recombines TRBV11-1 with TRBJ1-6; D uncertain. Germline V gene sequence: CDR1 SGHAT, CDR2 FQDESV (reference sequence). The CDR3 runs 15 residues. The ends were cut back, 3 bases at V and 0 bases at J, with 6 bases in the middle. The CDR3 DNA is TGTGCCAGCAGCTTGCGGAGCTCCTATAATTCACCCCTCCACTTT. The encoded protein is CASSLRSSYNSPLHF.

This chain connects TRBV30 to TRBJ2-7; D might be TRBD1 (5 bases). The germline V gene has CDR1 GTSNPN and CDR2 SVGIG (reference sequence). This CDR3 region has 15 residues. V shed 0 bases and J shed 1 base, with 13 bases lying between them. The CDR3 spells CAWSVLGLGSYEQYF. CDR3 coding DNA: TGTGCCTGGAGTGTATTGGGGCTCGGGTCCTACGAGCAGTACTTC. Together with reference TRBV30 and TRBJ2-7, the CDR3 gives the full variable domain: SQTIHQWPATLVQPVGSPLSLECTVEGTSNPNLYWYRQAAGRGLQLLFYSVGIGQISSEVPQNLSASRPQDRQFILSSKKLLLSDSGFYLCAWSVLGLGSYEQYFGPGTRLTVT.

The V call is TRBV4-2, the J call TRBJ1-1; 9 bases align to TRBD1. Germline CDR1 and CDR2: LGHNA and YNFKEQ. The V segment lost 1 base and the J segment 0 bases; nucleotides outside the gene matches: 3. This CDR3 is built from 16 residues. The CDR3 spells CASSQGDRDLNTEAFF. The CDR3 region has the DNA TGTGCCAGCAGCCAAGGGGACAGGGATTTGAACACTGAAGCTTTCTTT.

CDR3 sequence: CASSEALKGGYQETQYF. Written as DNA, the CDR3 is TGTGCCAGCAGTGAAGCTTTAAAGGGAGGTTACCAAGAGACCCAGTACTTC. The J gene is TRBJ2-5, the V gene TRBV2; maybe TRBD2 (6 bases). V was clipped by 0 bases and J by 0 bases, with 14 bases between them. CDR3 size: 17 residues. Germline CDR1 is SNHLY and CDR2 is FYNNEI.

The gene calls are TRBV28 and TRBJ1-2; a weak D match, TRBD1 (6 bases). The V end lost 3 bases, the J end lost 1 base, and 21 bases lay between the germline ends. CDR1 MDHEN and CDR2 SYDVKM come from the germline V gene. There are 18 residues in the CDR3. The CDR3 sequence is CASSFTMTGPTNNYGYTF. The CDR3 DNA follows: TGTGCCAGCAGTTTCACCATGACAGGACCGACGAATAACTATGGCTACACCTTC.

This chain connects TRBV30 to TRBJ1-3; possibly TRBD1 for D (5 bases). Germline V gene sequence: CDR1 GTSNPN, CDR2 SVGIG (reference sequence). With 8 bases removed from V and 0 bases from J, the gap between germline ends came to 8 bases. The CDR3 totals 12 residues. This CDR3 is CARGNSGNTIYF. CDR3 sequence (DNA): TGTGCCCGGGGGAACTCTGGAAACACCATATATTTT.

The chain carries TRBV7-2 and TRBJ2-1; D not certain. This CDR3 spans 13 amino acids. Germline lookup yields CDR1 SGHTA and CDR2 FQGNSA. Deletions cut 5 bases from V and 9 bases from J, with 14 bases between. For the CDR3, the DNA is TGTGCCAGCAGCCTACATGGACCGGGTGAGCAGTTCTTC. Its protein is CASSLHGPGEQFF.

The V call is TRBV15, the J call TRBJ1-4; 7 bases align to TRBD1. The CDR3 contains 15 residues. Trimming at V came to 3 bases and at J to 6 bases, leaving 7 bases not matched to a gene. CDR1 is LNHNV, CDR2 YYDKDF, per germline (reference sequence). In DNA, the CDR3 is TGTGCCACCAGCAGTAGAGGGGGCGTTTATGAAAAACTGTTTTTT. Translated: CATSSRGGVYEKLFF.

The chain recombines TRBV7-8 with TRBJ1-2, with TRBD1 matching over 7 bases. The germline V gene encodes CDR1 SGHVS and CDR2 FQNEAQ. There are 14 residues in the CDR3. Trimming cost V 5 bases and J 0 bases; bases outside gene matches: 3. This CDR3 reads CASSPGTANYGYTF. As DNA, the CDR3 is TGTGCCAGCAGCCCCGGGACAGCTAACTATGGCTACACCTTC.

The chain carries TRBV9 and TRBJ2-5; maybe TRBD2 (7 bases). CDR1 is SGDLS, CDR2 YYNGEE, per germline. Trimming took 2 bases from V and 4 from J, leaving 15 bases between them. The CDR3 is 15 residues long. The CDR3 DNA reads as TGTGCCAGCAGCGTCGGGGGGCGAGAGCGAGAGACCCAGTACTTC. It yields the protein CASSVGGRERETQYF.